The sequence of this TCR beta chain was determined in a study of OX40 agonist ivuxolimab in advanced cancers. Study at large: Across the patients, intravenous ivuxolimab was delivered every 2 weeks at 0.01 to 10 mg/kg. Study findings and constraints: Within 6 weeks, CD4+ and CD8+ blood T cells expanded clonally at 0.1 to 3.0 mg/kg.

The length of the CDR3 is 15 residues. Germline V gene lookup returns CDR1 SGHAT and CDR2 FQNNGV. Trimming took 1 base from V and 1 from J, leaving 10 bases between them. Sequenced by immunoSEQ multiplex PCR; TCRdb stores in-frame clones only, minus some. The sample has about 40,000 clones, approximately 92% seen once; the top ten hold 8% to 10%. As regards this clone: What it binds is not known.

Prior autoimmune disease or systemic immunosuppression barred patients. Cycle 7 day 1, cycle 4 day 1, and baseline were the timepoints at which blood was sampled. The chain has TRBV11-2 and TRBJ1-1; D is undetermined. This TCR came from an adult with an advanced solid tumor such as melanoma, head and neck, liver or kidney cancer. The starting material was CD4+ or CD8+ T cells sorted from blood, obtained in a trial of the OX40 agonist ivuxolimab. CDR3 residues: CASSLVGRGNTEAFF. The CDR3 DNA follows: TGTGCCAGCAGCTTAGTAGGGCGGGGGAACACTGAAGCTTTCTTT. Full variable domain (rest looked up from reference TRBV11-2 and TRBJ1-1): EAGVAQSPRYKIIEKRQSVAFWCNPISGHATLYWYQQILGQGPKLLIQFQNNGVVDDSQLPKDRFSAERLKGVDSTLKIQPAKLEDSAVYLCASSLVGRGNTEAFFGQGTRLTVV.